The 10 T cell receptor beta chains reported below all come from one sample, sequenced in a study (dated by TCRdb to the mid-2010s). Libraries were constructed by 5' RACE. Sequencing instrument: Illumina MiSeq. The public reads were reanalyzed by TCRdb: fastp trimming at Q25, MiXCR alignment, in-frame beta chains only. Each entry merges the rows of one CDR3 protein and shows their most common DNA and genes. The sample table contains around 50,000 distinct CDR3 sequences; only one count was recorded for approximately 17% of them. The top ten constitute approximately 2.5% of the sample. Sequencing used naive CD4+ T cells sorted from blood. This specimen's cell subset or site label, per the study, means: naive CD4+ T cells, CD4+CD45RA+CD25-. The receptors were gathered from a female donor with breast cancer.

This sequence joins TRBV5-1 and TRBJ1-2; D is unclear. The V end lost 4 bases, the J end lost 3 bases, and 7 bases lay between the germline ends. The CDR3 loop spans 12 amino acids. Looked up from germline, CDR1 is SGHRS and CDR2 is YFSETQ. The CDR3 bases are TGCGCCAGCAGCCAGGATTACTATGGCTACACCTTC. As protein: CASSQDYYGYTF.

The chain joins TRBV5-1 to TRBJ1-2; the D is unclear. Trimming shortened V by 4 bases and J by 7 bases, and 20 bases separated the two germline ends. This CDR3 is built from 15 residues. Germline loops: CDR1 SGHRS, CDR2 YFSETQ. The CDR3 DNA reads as TGCGCCAGCAGCGGGGAAGGATTCAGTAGAATTGGCTACACCTTC. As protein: CASSGEGFSRIGYTF.

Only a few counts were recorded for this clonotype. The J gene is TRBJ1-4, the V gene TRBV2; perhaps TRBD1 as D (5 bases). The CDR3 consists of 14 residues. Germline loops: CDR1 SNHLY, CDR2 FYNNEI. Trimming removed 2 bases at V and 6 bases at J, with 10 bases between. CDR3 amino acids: CASSELTVDEKLFF. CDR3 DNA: TGTGCCAGCAGTGAACTGACAGTAGATGAAAAACTGTTTTTT.

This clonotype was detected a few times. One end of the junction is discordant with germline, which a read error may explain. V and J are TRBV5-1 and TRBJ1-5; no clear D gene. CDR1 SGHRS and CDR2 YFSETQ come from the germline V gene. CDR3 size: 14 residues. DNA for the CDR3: TGCGCCAGCAACTTGGATCACACGGATCAGCCCCAGCATTTT. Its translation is CASNLDHTDQPQHF.

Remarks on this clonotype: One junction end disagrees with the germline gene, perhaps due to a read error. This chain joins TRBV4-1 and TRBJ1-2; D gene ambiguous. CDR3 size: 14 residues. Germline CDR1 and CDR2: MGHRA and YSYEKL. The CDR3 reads CASSRAEKYYGYAF. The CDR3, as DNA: TGCGCCAGCAGCCGGGCTGAAAAGTACTATGGCTACGCCTTC.

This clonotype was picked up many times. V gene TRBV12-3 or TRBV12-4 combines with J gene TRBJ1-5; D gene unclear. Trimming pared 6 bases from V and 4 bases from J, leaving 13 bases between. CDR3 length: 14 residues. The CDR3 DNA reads TGTGCCAGCAGCCAACAGTCGCATAATCAGCCCCAGCATTTT. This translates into CASSQQSHNQPQHF.

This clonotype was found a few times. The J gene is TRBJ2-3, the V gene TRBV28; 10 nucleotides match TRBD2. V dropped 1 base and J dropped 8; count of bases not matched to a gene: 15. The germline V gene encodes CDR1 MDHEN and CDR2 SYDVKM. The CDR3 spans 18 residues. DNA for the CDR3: TGTGCCAGCAGTTTATCCCCTAGAGCGGGAGGGCCCGTGCTTACGCAGTATTTT. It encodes CASSLSPRAGGPVLTQYF.

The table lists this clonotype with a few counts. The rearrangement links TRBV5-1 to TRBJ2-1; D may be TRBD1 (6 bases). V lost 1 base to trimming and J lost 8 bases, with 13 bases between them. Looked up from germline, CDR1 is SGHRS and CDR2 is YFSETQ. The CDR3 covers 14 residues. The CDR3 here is CASSLSQGNHEQFF. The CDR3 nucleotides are TGCGCCAGCAGCTTGAGCCAGGGGAATCATGAGCAGTTCTTC.

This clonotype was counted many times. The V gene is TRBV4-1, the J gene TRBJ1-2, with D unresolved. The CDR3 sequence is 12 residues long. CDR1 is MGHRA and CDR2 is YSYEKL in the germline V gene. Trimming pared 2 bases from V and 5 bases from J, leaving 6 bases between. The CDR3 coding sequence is TGCGCCAGCAGCCAAATATCATATGGCTACACCTTC. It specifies CASSQISYGYTF.

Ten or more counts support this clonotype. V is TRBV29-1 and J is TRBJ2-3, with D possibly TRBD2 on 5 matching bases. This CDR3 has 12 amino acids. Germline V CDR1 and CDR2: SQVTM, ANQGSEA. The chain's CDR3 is CAAGGSTDTQYF. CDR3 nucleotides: TGCGCGGCAGGCGGGAGCACAGATACGCAGTATTTT.